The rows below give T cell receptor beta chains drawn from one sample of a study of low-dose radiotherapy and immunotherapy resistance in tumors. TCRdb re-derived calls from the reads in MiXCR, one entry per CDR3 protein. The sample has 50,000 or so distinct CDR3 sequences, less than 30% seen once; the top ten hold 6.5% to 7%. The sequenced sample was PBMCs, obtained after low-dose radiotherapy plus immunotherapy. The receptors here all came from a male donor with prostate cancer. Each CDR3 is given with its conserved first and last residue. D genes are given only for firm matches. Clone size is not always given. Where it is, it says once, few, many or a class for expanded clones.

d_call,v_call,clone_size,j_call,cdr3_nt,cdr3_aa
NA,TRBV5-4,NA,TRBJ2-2,TGTGCCAGCAGCCCCGCCCAGGGTCTGTCCGGGGAGCTGTTTTTT,CASSPAQGLSGELFF
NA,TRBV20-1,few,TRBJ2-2,TGCAGTGCTAGGCTAGTCCTGACCGGGGAGCTGTTTTTT,CSARLVLTGELFF
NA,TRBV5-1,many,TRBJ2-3,TGCGCCAGCAGCTTGAAAGACCCGGCAGATACGCAGTATTTT,CASSLKDPADTQYF
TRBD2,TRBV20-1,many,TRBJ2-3,TGCAGTGCGAGACCCAGGACTAGCGGCACAGATACGCAGTATTTT,CSARPRTSGTDTQYF
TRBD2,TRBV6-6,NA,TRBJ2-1,TGTGCCAGCAGTTACGATCACGCGGGAGTAGGTAACAATGAGCAGTTCTTC,CASSYDHAGVGNNEQFF
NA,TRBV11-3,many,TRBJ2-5,TGTGCCAGCAGCCGGGACACCCAAGAGACCCAGTACTTC,CASSRDTQETQYF
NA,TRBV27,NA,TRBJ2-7,TGTGCCAGCATCGGCCGTGCCTACGAGCAGTACTTC,CASIGRAYEQYF
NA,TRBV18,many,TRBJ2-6,TGTGCCAGCTCACCAAGGACCGTGACGGGGGCCAACGTCCTGACTTTC,CASSPRTVTGANVLTF
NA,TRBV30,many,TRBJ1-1,TGTGCCTGGGGGAAAAACACTGAAGCTTTCTTT,CAWGKNTEAFF
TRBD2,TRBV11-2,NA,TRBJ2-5,TGTGCCAGCTGTCTCCAGCGGGGGGCGGGAGAGACCCAGTACTTC,CASCLQRGAGETQYF
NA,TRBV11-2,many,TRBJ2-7,TGTGCCAGCAGCTTATACCAGAGTAGCGAGCAGTACTTC,CASSLYQSSEQYF
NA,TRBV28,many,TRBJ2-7,TGTGCCAGCAGTGGCGCGTTAGGTCAGGGGGGCGAGCAGTACTTC,CASSGALGQGGEQYF
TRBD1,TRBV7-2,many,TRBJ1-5,TGTGCCAGCAGCTCACAGGGGGCCGCGGGTCAGCCCCAGCATTTT,CASSSQGAAGQPQHF
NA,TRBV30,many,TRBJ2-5,TGTGCCTGGAGGCAGGGAAGTGGCGAGACCCAGTACTTC,CAWRQGSGETQYF
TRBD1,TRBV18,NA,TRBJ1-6,TGTGCCAGCTCACCGGACAGGGGAAGTTCACCCCTCCACTTT,CASSPDRGSSPLHF
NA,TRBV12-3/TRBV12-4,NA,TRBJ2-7,TGTGCCAGCAGTTTCGCCATAGGACTGACTACAGGCTACGAGCAGTACTTC,CASSFAIGLTTGYEQYF
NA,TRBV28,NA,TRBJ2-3,TGTGCCACCTTACACAGCACAGATACGCAGTATTTT,CATLHSTDTQYF
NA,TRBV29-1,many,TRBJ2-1,TGCAGCGTTAAGGAGGGCTCCTACAATGAGCAGTTCTTC,CSVKEGSYNEQFF
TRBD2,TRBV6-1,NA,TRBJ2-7,TGTGCCAGCAGTGAGGACGGGACTAGCGGCTACGAGCAGTACTTC,CASSEDGTSGYEQYF
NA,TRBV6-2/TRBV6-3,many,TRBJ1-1,TGTGCCAGCAGTGAATTTGTGGAGAACACTGAAGCTTTCTTT,CASSEFVENTEAFF
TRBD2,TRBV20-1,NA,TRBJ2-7,TGCAGTGCTGAGAGGCTAGCGGCCTCCTACGAGCAGTACTTC,CSAERLAASYEQYF
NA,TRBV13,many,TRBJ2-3,TGTGCCAGCAGCACGTACACAGATACGCAGTATTTT,CASSTYTDTQYF
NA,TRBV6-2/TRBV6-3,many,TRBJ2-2,TGTGCCAGCAGTTACTCGGGGCCCGGGGAGCTGTTTTTT,CASSYSGPGELFF
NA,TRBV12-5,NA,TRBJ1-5,TGTGCTAGTGGGGATTCTTATAGCAATCAGCCCCAGCATTTT,CASGDSYSNQPQHF
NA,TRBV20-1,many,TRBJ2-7,TGCAGTGCTAGTCATCCGGGAATGGCCGAGCAGTACTTC,CSASHPGMAEQYF
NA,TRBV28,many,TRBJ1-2,TGTGCCAGCAGTTTCGGGTTTACTAACTATGGCTACACCTTC,CASSFGFTNYGYTF
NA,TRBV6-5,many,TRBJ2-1,TGTGCCAGCAGTTATCAAGGTGGGCAGTTCTTC,CASSYQGGQFF
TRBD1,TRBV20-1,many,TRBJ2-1,TGCAGTGCTAGGGAGGACAGGGTTCCGTGGAACAATGAGCAGTTCTTC,CSAREDRVPWNNEQFF